Presented here are 3 T cell receptor beta chains from one specimen sequenced in a study of type 1 regulatory T cells. One entry per CDR3 protein results from TCRdb running MiXCR on the reads. The sample contains about 100,000 distinct CDR3 sequences, roughly a third of which appear only once. Material for sequencing was CD4+ T cells, either the whole sample or a sorted fraction (not recorded which). The receptors were gathered from a human donor in good health.

The chain combines TRBV29-1 with TRBJ1-2; D unclear. The CDR3 spans 14 residues. CDR1 SQVTM and CDR2 ANQGSEA come from the germline V gene. V dropped 5 bases and J dropped 3 bases, with 16 bases sitting between them. CDR3 sequence (DNA): TGCAGCGTTAAAAAAGACCTTATCGACTATGGCTACACCTTC. It is translated as CSVKKDLIDYGYTF. The full variable domain, its missing parts supplied by reference TRBV29-1 and TRBJ1-2, is SAVISQKPSRDICQRGTSLTIQCQVDSQVTMMFWYRQQPGQSLTLIATANQGSEATYESGFVIDKFPISRPNLTFSTLTVSNMSPEDSSIYLCSVKKDLIDYGYTFGSGTRLTVV.

This chain links TRBV30 with TRBJ1-1; D perhaps matches TRBD1 (6 bases). This CDR3 is built from 14 residues. V gave up 2 bases and J gave up 1 base, with 11 bases separating them. Germline values: CDR1 GTSNPN, CDR2 SVGIG (reference sequence). This CDR3 reads CAWSMGRGNTEAFF. The CDR3 region has the DNA TGTGCCTGGAGTATGGGCAGGGGGAACACTGAAGCTTTCTTT.

The chain recombines TRBV20-1 with TRBJ2-1; D possibly matches TRBD1 or TRBD2 (5 bases each). This CDR3 has 13 residues. Germline CDR1 and CDR2: DFQATT and SNEGSKA (reference sequence). V lost 4 bases, J lost 10 bases, and 17 bases lay in between. This CDR3 reads CSATGTSYPEQFF. In DNA, the CDR3 is TGCAGTGCTACTGGGACCTCTTACCCCGAGCAGTTCTTC.